Sequencing of this T cell receptor (beta chain) was carried out in a study of identifying expanded T cells in peripheral blood. The method was immunoSEQ multiplex PCR; TCRdb's version includes in-frame clones alone and lacks a portion of them. The table lists 60,000 to 70,000 clones, roughly four fifths of them singletons. Germline values: CDR1 MNHNS, CDR2 SASEGT. V lost 0 bases, J lost 8 bases, and 10 bases lay in between. This CDR3 comprises 13 residues. The chain combines TRBV6-1 with TRBJ1-2; D is ambiguous. The source of this sequence is a person aged 18 to 75 in good health. Sequenced input: blood. CDR3: CASSEAGVSGYTF. The DNA of the CDR3 is TGTGCCAGCAGTGAAGCCGGGGTTTCCGGCTACACCTTC.